This TCR beta chain was documented in a study of blood T cell repertoires in COVID-19. Study background: Samples came from the United States, Italy and Spain, spanning acute and convalescent COVID-19. PBMCs, B-cell-depleted T cells, or T cells were the source of the cDNA or gDNA that made up the material.

The repertoire was sequenced with immunoSEQ multiplex PCR; TCRdb's copy has only in-frame clones and lacks some. The table has 150,000 to 250,000 clones, 90% to 95% seen once. Germline V gene sequence: CDR1 SEHNR, CDR2 FQNEAQ (reference sequence). The CDR3 loop spans 16 amino acids. Germline trimming cut 2 bases from V and 4 bases from J; bases unmatched to any gene: 4. The specimen was peripheral blood. This receptor was identified in a man aged 25 to 40 with COVID-19, enrolled during active disease. J is TRBJ2-2 and V is TRBV7-9, with 10 positions matching TRBD2. CDR3 DNA sequence: TGTGCCAGCAGCTTACTACTAGCGGGGAGCACCGGGGAGCTGTTTTTT. Encoded protein: CASSLLLAGSTGELFF.